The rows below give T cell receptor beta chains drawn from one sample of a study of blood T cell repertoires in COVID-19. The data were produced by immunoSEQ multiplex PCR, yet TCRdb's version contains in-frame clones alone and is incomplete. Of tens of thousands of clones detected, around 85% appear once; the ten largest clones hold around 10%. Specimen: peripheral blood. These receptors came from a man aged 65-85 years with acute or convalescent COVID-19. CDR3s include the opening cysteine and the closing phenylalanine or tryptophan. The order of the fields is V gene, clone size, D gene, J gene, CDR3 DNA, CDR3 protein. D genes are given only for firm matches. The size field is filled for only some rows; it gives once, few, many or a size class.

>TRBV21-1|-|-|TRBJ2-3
TGTGCCAGCAACGGACAGGGGGAGATCACAGATACGCAGTATTTT
CASNGQGEITDTQYF
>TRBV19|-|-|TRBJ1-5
TGTGCCACCCGGGACTACGGCACGGATCAGCCCCAGCATTTT
CATRDYGTDQPQHF
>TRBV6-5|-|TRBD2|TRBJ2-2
TGTGCCAGCAGGGAGGGACTAGCGGGTACCGGGGAGCTGTTTTTT
CASREGLAGTGELFF
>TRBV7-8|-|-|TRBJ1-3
TGTGCCAGCAGCTCCTCAGTTGGAAACACCATATATTTT
CASSSSVGNTIYF
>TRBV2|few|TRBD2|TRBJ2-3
TGTGCCAGCAGTAACTCCGGGTCTAGCGGGACTCGGGATACGCAGTATTTT
CASSNSGSSGTRDTQYF
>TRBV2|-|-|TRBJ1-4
TGTGCCAGCAGTGCGGGGGTAGAAAAACTGTTTTTT
CASSAGVEKLFF
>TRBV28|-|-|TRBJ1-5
TGTGCCAGCGCCGCAGGGGATCAGCCCCAGCATTTT
CASAAGDQPQHF
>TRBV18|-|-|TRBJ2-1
TGTGCCAGCTCACCGTGGCAGGGGTTCGAGAATGAGCAGTTCTTC
CASSPWQGFENEQFF
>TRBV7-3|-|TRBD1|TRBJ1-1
TGTGCCAGCAGCCCGTTAGACAGGGCGAACACTGAAGCTTTCTTT
CASSPLDRANTEAFF
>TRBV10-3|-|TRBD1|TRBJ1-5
TGTGCCATCAGTGAGTCGAGACAGGGAAATCAGCCCCAGCATTTT
CAISESRQGNQPQHF
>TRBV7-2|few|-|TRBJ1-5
TGTGCCAGCAGCCCCGGGGGGGCAGGCAATCAGCCCCAGCATTTT
CASSPGGAGNQPQHF
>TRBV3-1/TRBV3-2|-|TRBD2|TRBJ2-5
TGTGCCAGCAGCCAACAGGGAGGGGAGACCCAGTACTTC
CASSQQGGETQYF
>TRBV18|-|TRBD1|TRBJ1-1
TGTGCCAGCTCACCAAAGGGGGCGAACACTGAAGCTTTCTTT
CASSPKGANTEAFF
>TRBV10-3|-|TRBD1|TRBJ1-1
TGTGCCATCAGTGGGACAGGGACCACTGAAGCTTTCTTT
CAISGTGTTEAFF
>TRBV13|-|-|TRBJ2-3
TGTGCCAGCAGCTCCTCCTCGGGGGCGCAGTATTTT
CASSSSSGAQYF
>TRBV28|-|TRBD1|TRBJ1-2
TGTGCCAGCGGACAGGGGGCTAACTATGGCTACACCTTC
CASGQGANYGYTF
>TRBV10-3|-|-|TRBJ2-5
TGTGCCACCAGCGTTCGAGCGGAAGAGACCCAGTACTTC
CATSVRAEETQYF
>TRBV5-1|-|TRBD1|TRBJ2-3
TGCGCCAGCAGCTTACCAGGACAGGACACAGATACGCAGTATTTT
CASSLPGQDTDTQYF
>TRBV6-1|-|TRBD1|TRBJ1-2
TGTGCCAGCAGTGAAGGGCCCCGGGACAGGGGTTCTGGCTACACCTTC
CASSEGPRDRGSGYTF
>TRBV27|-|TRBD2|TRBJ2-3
TGTGCCAGCAGTAAAAAAAGCGGGGTCGGCGTTAAAGATACGCAGTATTTT
CASSKKSGVGVKDTQYF
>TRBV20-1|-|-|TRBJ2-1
TGCAGTGCTAGTGCGGGAATTCTCTACAATGAGCAGTTCTTC
CSASAGILYNEQFF
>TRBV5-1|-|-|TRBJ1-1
TGCGCCAGCAGCTTGATCTCGAACACTGAAGCTTTCTTT
CASSLISNTEAFF
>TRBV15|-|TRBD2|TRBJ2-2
TGTGCCACCAGCAGAGACCGGGGGGCCGGGGAGCTGTTTTTT
CATSRDRGAGELFF
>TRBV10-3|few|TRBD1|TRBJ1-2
TGTGCCGTTTCACAAACAGGGGGCGATGGCTACACCTTC
CAVSQTGGDGYTF
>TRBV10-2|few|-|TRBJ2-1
TGCGCCAGCAGTGTGCAGGGTTTGGCGGAGCAGTTCTTC
CASSVQGLAEQFF
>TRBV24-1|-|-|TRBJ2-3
TGTGCCTTTTCGGGGGTTAACACAGATACGCAGTATTTT
CAFSGVNTDTQYF
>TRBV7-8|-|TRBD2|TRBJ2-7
TGTGCCAGCAGCTTGGGAGGGGCCACCTACGAGCAGTACTTC
CASSLGGATYEQYF
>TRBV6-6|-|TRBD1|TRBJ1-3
TGTGCCAGCATCCCGGCAGGGGGCGAAGGAAACACCATATATTTT
CASIPAGGEGNTIYF
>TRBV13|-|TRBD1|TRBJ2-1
TGTGCCAGCAGCTTAGTGGGGACAGGGGGATACAATGAGCAGTTCTTC
CASSLVGTGGYNEQFF
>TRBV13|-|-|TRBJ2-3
TGTGCCAGCAGCTTTTCACGGGGTCGGGACACAGATACGCAGTATTTT
CASSFSRGRDTDTQYF
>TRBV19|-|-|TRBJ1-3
TGTGCCAGTAGAGACGGAGCGTCTGGAAACACCATATATTTT
CASRDGASGNTIYF
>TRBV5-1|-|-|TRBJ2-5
TGCGCCAGCAGCTTGCAGGGAGGAGAGACCCAGTACTTC
CASSLQGGETQYF
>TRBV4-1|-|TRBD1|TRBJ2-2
TGCGCCAGCAGCTTCAGACAGGGGAACACCGGGGAGCTGTTTTTT
CASSFRQGNTGELFF
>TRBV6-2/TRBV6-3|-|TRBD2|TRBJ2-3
TGTGCCAGCAGTGCCAACCAGCGGGGTGCAGATACGCAGTATTTT
CASSANQRGADTQYF
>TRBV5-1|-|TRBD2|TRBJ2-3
TGCGCCAGCAGCTCCGGGCCCGGGGGGGCCTATGTAACAGATACGCAGTATTTT
CASSSGPGGAYVTDTQYF
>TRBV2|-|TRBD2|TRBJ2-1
TGTGCCAGCAGTACTCTAGCGGGCAATGAGCAGTTCTTC
CASSTLAGNEQFF
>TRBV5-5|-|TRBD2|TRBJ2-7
TGTGCCAGCAGCCCGGGGGGTGGGTTCTCCTACGAGCAGTACTTC
CASSPGGGFSYEQYF
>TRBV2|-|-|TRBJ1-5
TGTGCCAGCAGCGCCCTGGGGCCTTATAGCAATCAGCCCCAGCATTTT
CASSALGPYSNQPQHF
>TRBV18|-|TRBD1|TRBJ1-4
TGTGCCAGCTCACCTATAACAGGGGATTTTGAAAAACTGTTTTTT
CASSPITGDFEKLFF
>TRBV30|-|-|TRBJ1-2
TGTGCCTGGAGTGCCAGGATCTATGGCTACACCTTC
CAWSARIYGYTF
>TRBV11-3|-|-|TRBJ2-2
TGTGCCAGCAGCTTAGAGGGGGCCACCGGGGAGCTGTTTTTT
CASSLEGATGELFF
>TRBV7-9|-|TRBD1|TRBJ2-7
TGTGCCAGCAGCCACCGGGACAGGGCCAGCGAGCAGTACTTC
CASSHRDRASEQYF
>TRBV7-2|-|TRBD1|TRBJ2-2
TGTGCCAGCAGCCGGGACAGACTTAACACCGGGGAGCTGTTTTTT
CASSRDRLNTGELFF
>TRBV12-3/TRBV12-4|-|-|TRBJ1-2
TGTGCCAGCAGGCGACCAGGGGCCTATGGCTACACCTTC
CASRRPGAYGYTF
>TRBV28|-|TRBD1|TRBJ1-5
TGTGCCAGCAGTTCAGAGTCATCGGGACAGGGCAATCAGCCCCAGCATTTT
CASSSESSGQGNQPQHF
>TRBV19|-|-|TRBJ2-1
TGTGCCAGTAGTGCGGCTAGTCAGGGTGAGCAGTTCTTC
CASSAASQGEQFF
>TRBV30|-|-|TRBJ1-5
TGTGCCTGGAGTCCTGGGGGCGAGCAGCCCCAGCATTTT
CAWSPGGEQPQHF
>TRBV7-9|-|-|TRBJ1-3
TGTGCCAGCAGCCCTAGTTCATCGGACACCATATATTTT
CASSPSSSDTIYF
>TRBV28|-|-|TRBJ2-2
TGTGCCAGCAGTTTATACCCCCGGGGGGCCCACACCGGGGAGCTGTTTTTT
CASSLYPRGAHTGELFF
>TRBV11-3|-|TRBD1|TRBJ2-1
TGTGCCAGCAGCTCGAGAACAGGGGGTCTCAATGAGCAGTTCTTC
CASSSRTGGLNEQFF